One and the same sample provided the 15 T cell receptor beta chains below, sequenced in a study of control samples from healthy donors and cancer patients. TCRdb's copy holds only in-frame clones and misses some; the assay was immunoSEQ multiplex PCR. The sample lists about 130,000 clones, approximately 92% seen once, with approximately 2% in the top ten. The sequencing sample was made of blood. The receptors derive from a woman in her 50s in good health.

The chain is built from TRBV10-3 and TRBJ1-5; D gene ambiguous. The V end lost 3 bases, the J end lost 1 base, and 7 bases lay between the germline ends. The CDR3 spans 14 residues. Germline V gene sequence: CDR1 ENHRY, CDR2 SYGVKD. CDR3 sequence: CAISDGRSNQPQHF. CDR3 sequence (DNA): TGTGCCATCAGTGATGGCAGGAGCAATCAGCCCCAGCATTTT.

This clone was seen more than once but under ten times. V usage is TRBV2 and J usage is TRBJ1-5; possibly TRBD1 for D (5 bases). V lost 3 bases and J 2 bases, leaving 8 bases between the germline ends. CDR3 size: 14 residues. Germline assignment: CDR1 SNHLY and CDR2 FYNNEI. This chain's CDR3 is CASSDRVGNQPQHF. The CDR3 DNA reads TGTGCCAGCAGTGACAGGGTGGGCAATCAGCCCCAGCATTTT.

This clone was counted a single time. The gene calls are TRBV28 and TRBJ2-7; D is ambiguous. Germline V gene data show CDR1 as MDHEN and CDR2 as SYDVKM. The CDR3 runs to 11 residues. V was shortened by 6 bases and J by 6 bases, with 9 bases between the two germline ends. The CDR3 DNA is TGTGCCAGCAGCTTTAACTTCGAGCAGTACTTC. As protein: CASSFNFEQYF.

This CDR3 is CATSTTGGTPEKLFF. The CDR3 DNA reads as TGTGCCACCAGCACAACGGGGGGGACCCCTGAAAAACTGTTTTTT. The rearrangement links TRBV15 to TRBJ1-4, with a tentative D call TRBD1 (5 bases). There are 15 residues in the CDR3. The V end lost 4 bases, the J end lost 7 bases, and 16 bases lay between the germline ends. Germline-derived CDR1 and CDR2 are LNHNV and YYDKDF (reference sequence). Full variable domain (outside the CDR3, taken from reference TRBV15 and TRBJ1-4): DAMVIQNPRYQVTQFGKPVTLSCSQTLNHNVMYWYQQKSSQAPKLLFHYYDKDFNNEADTPDNFQSRRPNTSFCFLDIRSPGLGDTAMYLCATSTTGGTPEKLFFGSGTQLSVL.

The chain links TRBV27 to TRBJ1-6; the D is unclear. Trimming took 6 bases from V and 9 from J, leaving 15 bases between them. Germline loops: CDR1 MNHEY, CDR2 SMNVEV (reference sequence). CDR3 size: 14 residues. This CDR3 is CASSTSALGSPLHF. In nucleotides, the CDR3 is TGTGCCAGCAGCACCAGTGCACTGGGTTCACCCCTCCACTTT.

V gene TRBV27 combines with J gene TRBJ1-4, with D perhaps matching TRBD1 (5 bases). The CDR3 length is 14 residues. Looked up from germline, CDR1 is MNHEY and CDR2 is SMNVEV (reference sequence). The V and J ends lost 6 bases and 5 bases respectively, with 13 bases between them. CDR3 in amino acids: CASSRREGNEKLFF. The CDR3 region has the DNA TGTGCCAGCAGCCGGAGGGAGGGGAATGAAAAACTGTTTTTT.

The chain links TRBV28 to TRBJ1-5, with no clear D. CDR1 is MDHEN, CDR2 SYDVKM, per germline. V was pared by 4 bases and J by 7 bases, with 8 bases between. The CDR3 loop spans 12 amino acids. The CDR3 nucleotides read TGTGCCAGCAGTTCCGGGTTGCAGCCCCAGCATTTT. This codes for CASSSGLQPQHF.

This clone was detected only a few times. The chain links TRBV5-4 to TRBJ2-7; 8 bases agree with TRBD2. The trim removed 4 bases at V and 6 bases at J, leaving 9 bases unmatched. The germline V gene encodes CDR1 SGHNT and CDR2 YYREEE (reference sequence). The length of the CDR3 is 14 residues. The CDR3 is CASSHRGGVAEQYF. CDR3 coding DNA: TGTGCCAGCAGCCACCGGGGGGGAGTTGCCGAGCAGTACTTC.

This rearrangement joins TRBV2 to TRBJ1-1; tentatively, D is TRBD1 (5 bases). This CDR3 region has 15 residues. Germline values: CDR1 SNHLY, CDR2 FYNNEI. The ends were cut back, 2 bases at V and 2 bases at J, with 12 bases in the middle. The CDR3 sequence is CASSERGYSNTEAFF. In DNA form, the CDR3 reads TGTGCCAGCAGTGAAAGGGGATACTCAAACACTGAAGCTTTCTTT.

V usage is TRBV6-2 or TRBV6-3 and J usage is TRBJ2-5; D is uncertain. The CDR3 extends over 15 amino acids. The V end was cut by 0 bases, the J end by 5 bases, with 13 bases between. Germline V CDR1 and CDR2: MNHEY, SVGEGT. CDR3 region: CASSYSFLSRETQYF. In DNA form, the CDR3 reads TGTGCCAGCAGTTACTCGTTTCTGTCTCGGGAGACCCAGTACTTC.

This clone was recorded only once. The chain couples TRBV5-1 to TRBJ2-5; tentative D call: TRBD1 (6 bases). V was cut by 7 bases and J by 5 bases, with 12 bases left in between. Germline CDR1 and CDR2: SGHRS and YFSETQ. This CDR3 has 12 residues. The CDR3 nucleotides are TGCGCCAGCCGAACAGGGATCGAGACCCAGTACTTC. It specifies CASRTGIETQYF. The variable domain in full, with the rest retrieved from reference TRBV5-1 and TRBJ2-5, is KAGVTQTPRYLIKTRGQQVTLSCSPISGHRSVSWYQQTPGQGLQFLFEYFSETQRNKGNFPGRFSGRQFSNSRSEMNVSTLELGDSALYLCASRTGIETQYFGPGTRLLVL.

The J gene is TRBJ1-6, the V gene TRBV9, with 9 positions matching TRBD1. Germline values: CDR1 SGDLS, CDR2 YYNGEE. The CDR3 has 13 amino acids. J gave up 11 bases and V 4 bases, and 4 bases lay outside the gene matches. The CDR3 DNA reads TGTGCCAGCAGCCCTGGACAGGGGACACCCCTCCACTTT. Its translation: CASSPGQGTPLHF.

This clone has only one observation. The CDR3 spells CASSLVLGQGAPNALFF. The CDR3, as DNA: TGTGCCAGCAGCTTAGTCCTGGGACAGGGGGCCCCTAACGCTCTGTTTTTT. The V and J genes are TRBV7-8 and TRBJ1-4, with 12 nucleotides matching TRBD1. This CDR3 has 17 amino acids. Unmatched junction bases numbered 14, after V lost 1 base and J lost 14 bases. CDR1 and CDR2 (germline): SGHVS, FQNEAQ.

The J gene is TRBJ2-5, the V gene TRBV5-1, with D unresolved. The CDR3 spans 15 residues. The germline gives CDR1 SGHRS, CDR2 YFSETQ. V was cut by 5 bases and J by 3 bases, with 17 bases left in between. The CDR3 here is CASRSRPIVEETQYF. The CDR3 nucleotides read TGCGCCAGCAGATCCCGACCGATCGTAGAAGAGACCCAGTACTTC.

To note about this clone: The junction and the germline gene differ at one end; a read error may be behind it. V is TRBV5-1 and J is TRBJ2-6; TRBD1 matches at 11 bases. The CDR3 is 14 residues long. Germline CDR1 SGHRS, CDR2 YFSETQ. In nucleotides, the CDR3 is TGCGCCAGCAGGGCGGGACAGGGGGACAACGTCCTGACTTTC. This translates into CASRAGQGDNVLTF.